This TCR beta chain was sequenced for a study of blood T cell repertoires in COVID-19. Overall study: COVID-19 samples collected from the United States, Italy and Spain covered acute and convalescent phases. PBMCs, B-cell-depleted T cells, or T cells provided the cDNA or gDNA that made up the material.

Trimming at V came to 3 bases and at J to 1 base, leaving 9 bases not matched to a gene. The CDR3 is 17 residues long. Germline V gene data show CDR1 as ENHRY and CDR2 as SYGVKD. Using immunoSEQ multiplex PCR, the repertoire was profiled, and TCRdb retains in-frame clones only, with some absent. The sample lists some 45,000 clones; over 75% were seen once. This TCR derives from a woman aged 55-75 years with acute or convalescent COVID-19. The rearrangement uses TRBV10-3 and TRBJ1-3; 7 bases map to TRBD1. The specimen sequenced was peripheral blood. The CDR3 spells CAISELGTAPSGNTIYF. The CDR3 bases are TGTGCCATCAGTGAATTAGGGACAGCTCCTTCTGGAAACACCATATATTTT.